Presented here are 24 T cell receptor beta chains from one specimen sequenced in a study of blood T cell repertoires in COVID-19. The data were produced by immunoSEQ multiplex PCR, yet TCRdb's version contains in-frame clones alone and is incomplete. The table includes approximately 140,000 clones, more than 70% detected once. Sequencing was performed on peripheral blood. Receptors originate from a human donor in a cohort sampled during active COVID-19.

The rearrangement links TRBV13 to TRBJ1-1; 10 bases are shared with TRBD1. J lost 14 bases, V lost 6 bases, and 6 bases had no gene match. Germline V gene lookup returns CDR1 PRHDT and CDR2 FYEKMQ (reference sequence). The CDR3 totals 11 residues. CDR3 DNA sequence: TGTGCCAGCAGTGGGGGACAGGGGTGCTTCTTT. The encoded protein is CASSGGQGCFF.

This chain uses TRBV12-3 or TRBV12-4 with TRBJ2-5; D remains unclear. The CDR3 consists of 12 residues. The V end was cut by 6 bases, the J end by 5 bases, with 10 bases between. CDR3: CASSPGFETQYF. DNA of the CDR3: TGTGCCAGCAGCCCCGGTTTCGAGACCCAGTACTTC.

This clone was seen more than once but under ten times. This chain joins TRBV6-2 or TRBV6-3 and TRBJ2-3; D is perhaps TRBD2 (5 bases). CDR1 is MNHEY and CDR2 is SVGEGT in the germline V gene. The CDR3 has 14 amino acids. V was pared by 2 bases and J by 0 bases, with 6 bases between. This CDR3 is CASSYGESTDTQYF. CDR3 DNA sequence: TGTGCCAGCAGTTACGGGGAGAGCACAGATACGCAGTATTTT.

The J gene is TRBJ2-1, the V gene TRBV2; a possible D gene is TRBD1 (5 bases). CDR1 SNHLY and CDR2 FYNNEI come from the germline V gene. V was shortened by 7 bases and J by 4 bases, with 14 bases between the two germline ends. The CDR3 contains 14 residues. The DNA of the CDR3 is TGTGCCAGCAAGGGGATGACAGATTACAATGAGCAGTTCTTC. Its translation: CASKGMTDYNEQFF.

The chain joins TRBV27 to TRBJ2-1; TRBD2 agrees at 9 bases. Germline assignment: CDR1 MNHEY and CDR2 SMNVEV (reference sequence). The V gene end was trimmed by 6 bases and the J gene end by 3 bases; junction bases not matched to a gene: 9. There are 16 residues in the CDR3. The CDR3 nucleotides read TGTGCCAGCAGCCTATCTAGCGGGGCCTACTACAATGAGCAGTTCTTC. As protein: CASSLSSGAYYNEQFF.

The V and J genes are TRBV20-1 and TRBJ1-3; no reliable D call. The CDR3 has 17 residues. The germline gives CDR1 DFQATT, CDR2 SNEGSKA (reference sequence). The germline V and J ends were trimmed by 3 bases and 2 bases, with 20 bases remaining between them. The chain's CDR3 is CSASARHRPDTGNTIYF. The CDR3 DNA sequence: TGCAGTGCTAGTGCCCGACATCGGCCTGATACTGGAAACACCATATATTTT.

This chain joins TRBV11-3 and TRBJ2-2, with D uncertain. Germline CDR1 SGHNT, CDR2 YENEEA. The CDR3 runs 13 residues. Deletions cut 5 bases from V and 1 base from J, with 5 bases between. CDR3 in DNA: TGTGCCAGCAGCCGACAGAACACCGGGGAGCTGTTTTTT. Translating it yields CASSRQNTGELFF.

CDR3 in amino acids: CASSYSGGGNQPQHF. DNA of the CDR3: TGTGCCAGCAGTTACTCAGGGGGAGGGAATCAGCCCCAGCATTTT. The V call is TRBV6-6, the J call TRBJ1-5; TRBD1 might be the D (6 bases). Deletions cut 0 bases from V and 4 bases from J, with 10 bases between. Germline CDR1 MNHNY, CDR2 SVGAGI (reference sequence). There are 15 residues in the CDR3.

The chain recombines TRBV7-3 with TRBJ2-3; the match to TRBD2 covers 15 bases. This CDR3 has 18 residues. Germline trimming cut 4 bases from V and 1 base from J; bases unmatched to any gene: 6. The V gene's germline CDR1 is SGHTA and CDR2 FQGTGA. The CDR3 loop is CASSWGLAGGRGTDTQYF. The DNA of the CDR3 is TGTGCCAGCAGCTGGGGACTAGCGGGGGGTAGGGGCACAGATACGCAGTATTTT. The full variable domain, completed using reference TRBV7-3 and TRBJ2-3, is GAGVSQTPSNKVTEKGKYVELRCDPISGHTALYWYRQSLGQGPEFLIYFQGTGAADDSGLPNDRFFAVRPEGSVSTLKIQRTERGDSAVYLCASSWGLAGGRGTDTQYFGPGTRLTVL.

The genes are TRBV7-2 and TRBJ2-5, with 10 bases matching TRBD1. This CDR3 comprises 15 residues. V lost 5 bases to trimming and J lost 5 bases; unmatched junction nucleotides: 8. CDR1 is SGHTA and CDR2 is FQGNSA in the germline V gene. The CDR3 spells CASSILGTGVETQYF. In DNA form, the CDR3 reads TGTGCCAGCAGCATCCTCGGGACAGGGGTGGAGACCCAGTACTTC.

The V call is TRBV15, the J call TRBJ2-7, with a weak D call TRBD1 (6 bases). CDR1 and CDR2 from the germline V gene are LNHNV and YYDKDF (reference sequence). The CDR3 has 15 amino acids. V was trimmed by 0 bases and J by 4 bases, leaving 13 bases between them. The CDR3 nucleotides are TGTGCCACCAGCAGAGATAAGGCCAGGGGTTACGAGCAGTACTTC. Translated: CATSRDKARGYEQYF.

The genes are TRBV19 and TRBJ2-1; D remains ambiguous. The CDR3 contains 15 residues. The V end lost 4 bases, the J end lost 4 bases, and 14 bases lay between the germline ends. Per the germline V gene, CDR1 is LNHDA and CDR2 is SQIVND (reference sequence). The chain's CDR3 is CASSNQNRGYNEQFF. As DNA, the CDR3 is TGTGCCAGTAGTAACCAGAACCGAGGTTACAATGAGCAGTTCTTC.

The V gene is TRBV15, the J gene TRBJ2-3; D is undetermined. The CDR3 length is 13 residues. Between the trimmed V and J ends, which lost 3 bases and 6 bases, there was a span of 10 bases. Germline V lookup: CDR1 LNHNV, CDR2 YYDKDF (reference sequence). The CDR3 nucleotides read TGTGCCACCAGCAGGCCTCCTCGGGATACGCAGTATTTT. As protein: CATSRPPRDTQYF.

This chain joins TRBV7-9 and TRBJ2-7; the D is unclear. Trimming removed 3 bases from V and 4 bases from J, with 16 bases in between. The CDR3 consists of 15 residues. Germline CDR1 is SEHNR and CDR2 is FQNEAQ (reference sequence). Written as DNA, the CDR3 is TGTGCCAGCAGCTTCCTCCCAGGCCGGCCTTACGAGCAGTACTTC. Its translation is CASSFLPGRPYEQYF.

The genes are TRBV5-4 and TRBJ2-2, with 7 bases identical to TRBD2. Trimming cost V 5 bases and J 1 base; bases outside gene matches: 11. Germline CDR1 and CDR2: SGHNT and YYREEE (reference sequence). CDR3 size: 17 residues. Written as DNA, the CDR3 is TGTGCCAGCAGTTCCCCGTCGGGAGGAAGGAACACCGGGGAGCTGTTTTTT. Translated, it gives CASSSPSGGRNTGELFF.

This clone has a handful of counts. V usage is TRBV11-2 and J usage is TRBJ2-3; tentative D call: TRBD1 (5 bases). Trimming removed 5 bases from V and 2 bases from J, with 8 bases in between. There are 13 residues in the CDR3. Germline CDR1 reads SGHAT; CDR2 reads FQNNGV. The CDR3 is CASSRQHTDTQYF. CDR3 sequence (DNA): TGTGCCAGCAGCCGACAGCACACAGATACGCAGTATTTT.

The chain carries TRBV5-1 and TRBJ2-7; D remains ambiguous. From germline, CDR1 is SGHRS and CDR2 YFSETQ. There are 11 residues in the CDR3. V gave up 3 bases and J gave up 4 bases, with 5 bases separating them. CDR3 sequence (DNA): TGCGCCAGCAGCTCGCGTTACGAGCAGTACTTC. It yields the protein CASSSRYEQYF. The full variable domain, completed using reference TRBV5-1 and TRBJ2-7, is KAGVTQTPRYLIKTRGQQVTLSCSPISGHRSVSWYQQTPGQGLQFLFEYFSETQRNKGNFPGRFSGRQFSNSRSEMNVSTLELGDSALYLCASSSRYEQYFGPGTRLTVT.

V usage is TRBV6-5 and J usage is TRBJ2-2; 7 positions match TRBD1. Germline-derived CDR1 and CDR2 are MNHEY and SVGAGI. This CDR3 is 14 amino acids long. Trimming at V came to 7 bases and at J to 2 bases, leaving 4 bases not matched to a gene. CDR3 amino acids: CASIWTGNTGELFF. CDR3 nucleotides: TGTGCCAGCATTTGGACAGGCAACACCGGGGAGCTGTTTTTT.

A single count supports this clone. The chain links TRBV14 to TRBJ2-4; 7 bases are a match to TRBD1. The V gene's germline CDR1 is SGHDN and CDR2 FVKESK. The V gene end was trimmed by 4 bases and the J gene end by 6 bases; junction bases not matched to a gene: 18. The CDR3 has 18 amino acids. The CDR3 nucleotides are TGTGCCAGCAGCCGCGATACCGTGGACAGGCAAATACTAAACATTCAGTACTTC. Amino acid sequence: CASSRDTVDRQILNIQYF.

The J gene is TRBJ1-2, the V gene TRBV12-3 or TRBV12-4; no definite D call. The CDR3 loop spans 13 amino acids. Trimming cost V 2 bases and J 6 bases, with 10 bases left between them. CDR3 sequence: CASSLSDKHGYTF. CDR3 coding DNA: TGTGCCAGCAGTTTATCTGACAAACATGGCTACACCTTC.

This chain links TRBV12-3 or TRBV12-4 with TRBJ1-6, with D possibly being TRBD1 (6 bases). The CDR3 runs to 13 residues. Trimming cost V 8 bases and J 7 bases, with 12 bases left between them. The CDR3 nucleotides are TGTGCCAGCGGGGAGCAGGGGAATTCACCCCTCCACTTT. Its translation: CASGEQGNSPLHF.

The V call is TRBV5-4, the J call TRBJ1-1, with D maybe TRBD1 (5 bases). The CDR3 is 13 residues long. Looked up from germline, CDR1 is SGHNT and CDR2 is YYREEE (reference sequence). The V end lost 2 bases, the J end lost 1 base, and 6 bases lay between the germline ends. CDR3 DNA: TGTGCCAGCAGCTTCGACAGGAACACTGAAGCTTTCTTT. It encodes CASSFDRNTEAFF.

J is TRBJ1-2 and V is TRBV2; unclear D gene. Germline V gene data show CDR1 as SNHLY and CDR2 as FYNNEI. The germline V and J ends were trimmed by 0 bases and 2 bases, with 16 bases remaining between them. The CDR3 has 17 amino acids. The CDR3 nucleotides are TGTGCCAGCAGTGAAGCGCGGTACGTGCGCAGAAACTATGGCTACACCTTC. Translation gives CASSEARYVRRNYGYTF.

This rearrangement joins TRBV3-1 (or the pseudogene TRBV3-2) to TRBJ2-7; 11 nucleotides line up with TRBD2. This CDR3 spans 15 amino acids. The junction had 3 bases not matched to a gene; V was cut back by 1 base and J by 4 bases. Germline CDR1 is LGHDT and CDR2 is YNNKEL (reference sequence). In DNA form, the CDR3 reads TGTGCCAGCAGCCAAGGACTAGCGGGGCCTTACGAGCAGTACTTC. Amino acids: CASSQGLAGPYEQYF.